Listed below are T cell receptor beta chains from one sample, sequenced in a study of CD8 T cells in ankylosing spondylitis. TCRdb processed the 5' RACE reads anew with MiXCR; each CDR3 protein has one entry. The sample includes approximately 220,000 distinct CDR3 sequences, roughly a tenth of them seen just once. Material for sequencing was blood, either unsorted or a sorted T cell fraction (not recorded which). Source of these receptors: a male donor with ankylosing spondylitis or in good health (not recorded which). Both conserved end residues are part of each CDR3. Each record gives: J gene, clone size, V gene, D gene, CDR3 protein, CDR3 DNA. D genes are given only for firm matches. Where a row states a size, it is once, few, many or the class of an expanded clone; other rows omit it.

>TRBJ2-1|many|TRBV5-1|NA
CASTSGGGTPSYNEQFF
TGCGCCAGCACCTCCGGGGGTGGGACACCCTCCTACAATGAGCAGTTCTTC
>TRBJ1-3|few|TRBV18|NA
CASSEGQRSGNTIYF
TGTGCCAGCTCAGAGGGGCAACGCTCTGGAAACACCATATATTTT
>TRBJ2-7|NA|TRBV6-1|NA
CASSEGTERVHEQYF
TGTGCCAGCAGTGAAGGAACAGAAAGAGTCCACGAGCAGTACTTC
>TRBJ2-7|NA|TRBV20-1|TRBD2
CSARGGRGSSYEQYF
TGCAGTGCTAGGGGCGGGCGGGGGAGCTCCTACGAGCAGTACTTC
>TRBJ2-7|many|TRBV7-2|NA
CASSPPGASSYEQYF
TGTGCCAGCAGCCCCCCGGGGGCGAGCTCCTACGAGCAGTACTTC
>TRBJ2-3|many|TRBV6-1|TRBD2
CASRPSGLLSTDTQYF
TGTGCCAGCAGACCTAGCGGGTTGCTCAGCACAGATACGCAGTATTTT
>TRBJ1-2|many|TRBV29-1|NA
CSVDLGYTF
TGCAGCGTTGATCTTGGCTACACCTTC
>TRBJ2-7|many|TRBV6-1|NA
CASSEYRSSYEQYF
TGTGCCAGCAGTGAATACAGGAGCTCCTACGAGCAGTACTTC
>TRBJ2-1|many|TRBV5-6|NA
CASSKGFPRTPFF
TGTGCCAGCAGCAAGGGTTTTCCCCGAACCCCGTTCTTC
>TRBJ1-3|few|TRBV20-1|NA
CSARRGETGNTIYF
TGCAGTGCTAGAAGGGGTGAAACAGGAAACACCATATATTTT
>TRBJ2-1|many|TRBV20-1|TRBD2
CSARVSGGAPYNEQFF
TGCAGTGCTAGAGTGAGCGGGGGGGCCCCCTACAATGAGCAGTTCTTC
>TRBJ2-7|few|TRBV28|NA
CASTSFSGAGEQYF
TGTGCCAGCACTTCCTTTTCGGGGGCGGGCGAGCAGTACTTC
>TRBJ1-2|hyperexpanded|TRBV29-1|TRBD1
CSVVPEQGARYGYTF
TGCAGCGTTGTGCCCGAACAGGGGGCACGCTATGGCTACACCTTC
>TRBJ2-1|NA|TRBV15|NA
CATSRVGTPNNEQFF
TGTGCCACCAGCAGAGTCGGGACACCAAACAATGAGCAGTTCTTC
>TRBJ2-1|many|TRBV27|NA
CASSNTVGNNEQFF
TGTGCCAGCAGTAACACGGTCGGCAACAATGAGCAGTTCTTC
>TRBJ2-2|NA|TRBV20-1|NA
CSARDPRSVTGELFF
TGCAGTGCTAGAGATCCTCGGTCCGTCACCGGGGAGCTGTTTTTT
>TRBJ1-2|many|TRBV7-2|NA
CASSSPSQPYGYTF
TGTGCCAGCAGCTCTCCCTCTCAACCATATGGCTACACCTTC
>TRBJ1-1|NA|TRBV12-3/TRBV12-4|NA
CASSFSGYTEAFF
TGTGCCAGCAGTTTTTCAGGGTACACTGAAGCTTTCTTT
>TRBJ2-5|few|TRBV4-2|TRBD1
CASSQDSQGIQYF
TGTGCCAGCAGCCAAGATTCACAGGGGATCCAGTACTTC
>TRBJ2-5|many|TRBV30|TRBD1
CAWSNPEQGAETQYF
TGTGCCTGGAGTAATCCGGAGCAGGGGGCAGAGACCCAGTACTTC
>TRBJ2-5|NA|TRBV20-1|TRBD2
CSAGLAGTRDQYF
TGCAGTGCGGGACTAGCGGGGACCCGGGACCAGTACTTC
>TRBJ2-7|NA|TRBV30|NA
CAWSIQTYEQYF
TGTGCCTGGAGTATACAGACTTACGAGCAGTACTTC
>TRBJ2-5|many|TRBV28|NA
CASSLHIGGTQYF
TGTGCCAGCAGTTTGCATATAGGGGGGACCCAGTACTTC
>TRBJ1-6|NA|TRBV7-2|NA
CASSRTAHGSPLHF
TGTGCCAGCAGTCGGACAGCCCACGGGTCACCCCTCCACTTT
>TRBJ2-7|many|TRBV29-1|NA
CSIKRETYEQYF
TGCAGCATCAAACGGGAAACCTACGAGCAGTACTTC
>TRBJ2-3|many|TRBV7-2|TRBD2
CASSTRLAGGSDTQYF
TGTGCCAGCAGCACCCGACTAGCGGGGGGTTCAGATACGCAGTATTTT
>TRBJ1-4|few|TRBV11-2|NA
CASSLRGLGVLTNEKLFF
TGTGCCAGCAGCTTAAGGGGTCTCGGGGTATTGACTAATGAAAAACTGTTTTTT
>TRBJ2-1|many|TRBV5-1|TRBD2
CASSYGGLRSNEQFF
TGCGCCAGCAGCTATGGGGGACTACGCTCGAATGAGCAGTTCTTC
>TRBJ1-3|NA|TRBV12-3/TRBV12-4|TRBD1
CASSQTGISGNTIYF
TGTGCCAGCAGCCAGACAGGGATCTCTGGAAACACCATATATTTT
>TRBJ2-2|many|TRBV12-3/TRBV12-4|TRBD1
CASSFWTGGSGELFF
TGTGCCAGCAGTTTCTGGACAGGGGGTTCCGGGGAGCTGTTTTTT
>TRBJ2-2|many|TRBV5-1|TRBD1
CASSLAGQGGNTGELFF
TGCGCCAGCAGCTTGGCCGGACAGGGCGGGAACACCGGGGAGCTGTTTTTT
>TRBJ1-1|many|TRBV5-1|NA
CASSILQGWDTEAFF
TGCGCCAGCAGCATACTTCAGGGCTGGGACACTGAAGCTTTCTTT
>TRBJ2-7|NA|TRBV12-3/TRBV12-4|TRBD2
CASSPTSGGTTSYEQYF
TGTGCCAGCAGTCCCACTAGCGGGGGGACAACCTCCTACGAGCAGTACTTC
>TRBJ2-3|many|TRBV28|NA
CASRLVTDPTDTQYF
TGTGCCAGCAGACTTGTGACGGACCCCACAGATACGCAGTATTTT
>TRBJ2-1|many|TRBV6-6|NA
CAGREDIYNEQFF
TGTGCCGGAAGGGAGGATATCTACAATGAGCAGTTCTTC
>TRBJ2-5|few|TRBV14|NA
CASSQEGLYFGLETQYF
TGTGCCAGCAGCCAAGAGGGTTTGTACTTTGGGTTGGAGACCCAGTACTTC
>TRBJ2-3|NA|TRBV18|NA
CASSPTLADTQYF
TGTGCCAGCTCACCTACCCTCGCAGATACGCAGTATTTT
>TRBJ2-7|many|TRBV6-1|TRBD2
CASSGGGILSYEQYF
TGTGCCAGCAGCGGCGGGGGGATACTCTCCTACGAGCAGTACTTC
>TRBJ1-5|many|TRBV3-1|NA
CASSQDRFQPQHF
TGTGCCAGCAGCCAAGATAGATTTCAGCCCCAGCATTTT
>TRBJ2-7|many|TRBV29-1|NA
CSVEQSYEQYF
TGCAGCGTTGAACAGTCCTACGAGCAGTACTTC
>TRBJ1-5|many|TRBV12-3/TRBV12-4|NA
CASSLQGGNQPQHF
TGTGCCAGCAGTTTACAGGGAGGCAATCAGCCCCAGCATTTT
>TRBJ2-2|many|TRBV28|NA
CASRTTGNTGELFF
TGTGCCAGCAGGACGACAGGGAACACCGGGGAGCTGTTTTTT
>TRBJ2-7|many|TRBV12-3/TRBV12-4|TRBD2
CASSTQTSGGHEQYF
TGTGCCAGCAGTACCCAGACTAGCGGGGGCCACGAGCAGTACTTC
>TRBJ1-2|many|TRBV3-1|NA
CASSQDWGYGYTF
TGTGCCAGCAGCCAAGATTGGGGCTATGGCTACACCTTC
>TRBJ1-6|many|TRBV6-1|NA
CASRRGDRTNSPLHF
TGTGCCAGCAGAAGGGGAGACAGAACTAATTCACCCCTCCACTTT
>TRBJ1-1|many|TRBV9|NA
CASSATTGNTEAFF
TGTGCCAGCAGCGCCACCACAGGGAACACTGAAGCTTTCTTT
>TRBJ2-3|few|TRBV3-1|TRBD1
CASSQSPTTGATQYF
TGTGCCAGCAGCCAGTCCCCCACCACAGGGGCTACGCAGTATTTT
>TRBJ1-2|many|TRBV10-3|NA
CAISETGIYGYTF
TGTGCCATCAGTGAAACGGGGATCTATGGCTACACCTTC
>TRBJ1-6|NA|TRBV4-2|TRBD1
CASSQVPTGGDSPLNF
TGTGCCAGCAGCCAAGTCCCCACAGGGGGGGACTCACCCCTCAACTTT
>TRBJ2-5|NA|TRBV15|TRBD2
CATSRDLVAGRETQYF
TGTGCCACCAGCAGAGATCTGGTAGCGGGGAGGGAGACCCAGTACTTC
>TRBJ2-1|many|TRBV7-6|TRBD2
CASSLAPGLAGANEQFF
TGTGCCAGCAGCTTAGCACCGGGACTAGCGGGGGCCAATGAGCAGTTCTTC
>TRBJ1-1|many|TRBV5-1|NA
CASRPNLGTEAFF
TGCGCCAGCAGGCCGAATTTAGGGACTGAAGCTTTCTTT
>TRBJ2-2|NA|TRBV5-1|NA
CASGRFNTGELFF
TGCGCCAGCGGGCGTTTTAACACCGGGGAGCTGTTTTTT
>TRBJ2-3|few|TRBV10-3|NA
CAITGQGRDTQYF
TGTGCCATCACGGGGCAGGGGAGAGATACGCAGTATTTT